This note documents a single T cell receptor beta chain sequence. Its antigen is still unknown. The protocol was immunoSEQ multiplex PCR, while the TCRdb copy is restricted to in-frame clones and leaves out a portion. The sample consists of around 26,000 clones, around 80% of them appearing once. Unexposed donor CD4+ T cells date from about 2011-2019, before the COVID-19 pandemic. After ten to eleven days of culture, CD4+ T cells were isolated. As cell numbers allowed, unexposed-donor CD4+ T cells faced SARS-CoV-2 S/N and four cold-coronavirus spikes. This specimen comes from a study of CD4 T cells in relation to SARS-CoV-2 and coronaviruses. Overall study: After roughly ten days of antigen culture, PBMC TCR beta CDR3s were sequenced. Controls used an HIV-1 Nef peptide pool or no peptide. The study's findings and limits: SARS-CoV-2-driven expansion was significantly weaker in crossreactive than monoreactive clones.

The CDR3 covers 14 residues. Per the germline V gene, CDR1 is MNHEY and CDR2 is SMNVEV (reference sequence). V was cut by 3 bases and J by 3 bases, with 8 bases left in between. The gene calls are TRBV27 and TRBJ1-4; D not certain. Sequenced: CD4+ T cells from PBMCs, cultured in vitro. This TCR was sampled from a human donor in good health. Written as DNA, the CDR3 is TGTGCCAGCAGTTTCGCAGGATCTAATGAAAAACTGTTTTTT. The encoded protein is CASSFAGSNEKLFF.